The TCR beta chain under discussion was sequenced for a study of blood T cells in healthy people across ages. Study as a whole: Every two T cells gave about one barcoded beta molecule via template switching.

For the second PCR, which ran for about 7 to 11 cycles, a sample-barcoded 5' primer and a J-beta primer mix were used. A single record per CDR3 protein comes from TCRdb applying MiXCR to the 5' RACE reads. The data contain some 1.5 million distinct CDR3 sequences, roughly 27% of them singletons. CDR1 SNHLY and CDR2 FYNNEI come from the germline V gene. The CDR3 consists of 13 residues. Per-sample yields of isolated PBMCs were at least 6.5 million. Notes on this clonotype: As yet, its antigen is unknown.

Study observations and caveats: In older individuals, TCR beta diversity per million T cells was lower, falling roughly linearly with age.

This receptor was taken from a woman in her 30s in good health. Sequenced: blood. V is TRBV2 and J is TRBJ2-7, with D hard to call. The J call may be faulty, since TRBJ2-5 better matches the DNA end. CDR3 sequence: CASRNPRPETQYF. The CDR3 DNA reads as TGTGCCAGCCGAAATCCGCGGCCTGAGACCCAGTACTTC.